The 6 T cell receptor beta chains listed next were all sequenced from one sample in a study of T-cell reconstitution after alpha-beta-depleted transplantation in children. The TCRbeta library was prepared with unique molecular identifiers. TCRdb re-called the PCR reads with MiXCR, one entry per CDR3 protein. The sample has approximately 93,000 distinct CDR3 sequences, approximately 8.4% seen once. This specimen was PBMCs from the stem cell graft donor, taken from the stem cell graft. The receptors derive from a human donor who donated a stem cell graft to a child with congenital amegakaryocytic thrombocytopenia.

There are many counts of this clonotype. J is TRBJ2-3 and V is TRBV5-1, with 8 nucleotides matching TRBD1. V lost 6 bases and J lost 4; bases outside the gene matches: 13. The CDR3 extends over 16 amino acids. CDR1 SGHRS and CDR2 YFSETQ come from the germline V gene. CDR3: CASTPLRAGGPDTQYF. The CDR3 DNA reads TGCGCCAGCACCCCTCTGAGGGCAGGGGGCCCAGATACGCAGTATTTT.

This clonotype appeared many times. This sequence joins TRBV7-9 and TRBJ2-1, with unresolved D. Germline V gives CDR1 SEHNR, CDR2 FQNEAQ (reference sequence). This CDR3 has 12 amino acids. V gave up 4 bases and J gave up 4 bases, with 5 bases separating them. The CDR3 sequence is CASSYGYNEQFF. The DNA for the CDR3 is TGTGCCAGCAGCTACGGTTACAATGAGCAGTTCTTC.

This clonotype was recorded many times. The CDR3 loop is CAISPGTKGYEQYF. The DNA of the CDR3 is TGTGCCATCAGCCCCGGGACAAAAGGCTACGAGCAGTACTTC. The V gene is TRBV10-3, the J gene TRBJ2-7, with TRBD1 as a possible D gene (6 bases). Germline loops: CDR1 ENHRY, CDR2 SYGVKD. This CDR3 has 14 amino acids. Trimming stripped 6 bases from V and 3 bases from J, with 15 bases between.

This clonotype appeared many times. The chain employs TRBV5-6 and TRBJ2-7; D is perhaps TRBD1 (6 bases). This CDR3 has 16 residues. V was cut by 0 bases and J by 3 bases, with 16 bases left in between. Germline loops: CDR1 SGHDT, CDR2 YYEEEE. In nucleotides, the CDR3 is TGTGCCAGCAGCTTGGCGACAGGTCCGATCCGCTACGAGCAGTACTTC. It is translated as CASSLATGPIRYEQYF.

CDR3: CASSLAAGWPYEQYF. In DNA form, the CDR3 reads TGCGCCAGCAGCTTGGCGGCAGGCTGGCCCTACGAGCAGTACTTC. The rearrangement uses TRBV5-1 and TRBJ2-7, with D unclear. Germline V gene sequence: CDR1 SGHRS, CDR2 YFSETQ. This CDR3 is 15 amino acids long. V was shortened by 0 bases and J by 2 bases, with 12 bases between the two germline ends. Full variable domain (outside the CDR3, taken from reference TRBV5-1 and TRBJ2-7): KAGVTQTPRYLIKTRGQQVTLSCSPISGHRSVSWYQQTPGQGLQFLFEYFSETQRNKGNFPGRFSGRQFSNSRSEMNVSTLELGDSALYLCASSLAAGWPYEQYFGPGTRLTVT.

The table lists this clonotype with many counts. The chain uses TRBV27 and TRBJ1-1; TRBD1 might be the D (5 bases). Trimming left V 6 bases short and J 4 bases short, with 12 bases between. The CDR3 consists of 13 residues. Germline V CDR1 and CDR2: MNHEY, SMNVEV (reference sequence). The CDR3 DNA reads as TGTGCCAGCAGCCGGGGACGTGGCACTGAAGCTTTCTTT. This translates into CASSRGRGTEAFF.